These 9 T cell receptor beta chains originate from one sample sequenced in a study of T cell responses to AZD1222 COVID-19 vaccine. Repertoires were generated with immunoSEQ multiplex PCR, while TCRdb's copy carries only in-frame clones and drops some. The sample shows some 170,000 clones, 85% to 90% of them seen only once. The input for sequencing was peripheral blood, taken on day 0 of AZD1222 vaccination. Every receptor here comes from an adult in good health.

On this clone itself: This CDR3 is also generated by other DNA sequences in the sample. The genes are TRBV7-2 and TRBJ1-5; D uncertain. This CDR3 is built from 15 residues. CDR1 and CDR2 (germline): SGHTA, FQGNSA. The germline V and J ends were trimmed by 3 bases and 4 bases, with 13 bases remaining between them. This CDR3 is CASSLGLGFNQPQHF. CDR3 DNA: TGTGCCAGCAGCTTGGGCCTAGGGTTTAATCAGCCCCAGCATTTT. The variable domain in full, completed from reference TRBV7-2 and TRBJ1-5, reads GAGVSQSPSNKVTEKGKDVELRCDPISGHTALYWYRQSLGQGLEFLIYFQGNSAPDKSGLPSDRFSAERTGGSVSTLTIQRTQQEDSAVYLCASSLGLGFNQPQHFGDGTRLSIL.

This clone was recorded only once. The gene calls are TRBV19 and TRBJ1-4; D gene unclear. V lost 6 bases to trimming and J lost 1 base, with 12 bases between them. The germline V gene encodes CDR1 LNHDA and CDR2 SQIVND (reference sequence). CDR3 size: 15 residues. The CDR3 sequence is CASRFPGVTNEKLFF. The CDR3 coding sequence is TGTGCCAGTAGGTTCCCAGGAGTAACTAATGAAAAACTGTTTTTT.

The chain combines TRBV27 with TRBJ1-4; TRBD1 agrees at 8 bases. The length of the CDR3 is 18 residues. Germline-derived CDR1 and CDR2 are MNHEY and SMNVEV (reference sequence). Trimming at V came to 2 bases and at J to 3 bases, leaving 11 bases not matched to a gene. The CDR3: CASSLAGRAGGPNEKLFF. In DNA, the CDR3 is TGTGCCAGCAGTTTAGCGGGGAGGGCAGGGGGCCCTAATGAAAAACTGTTTTTT. The full variable domain, completed using reference TRBV27 and TRBJ1-4, is EAQVTQNPRYLITVTGKKLTVTCSQNMNHEYMSWYRQDPGLGLRQIYYSMNVEVTDKGDVPEGYKVSRKEKRNFPLILESPSPNQTSLYFCASSLAGRAGGPNEKLFFGSGTQLSVL.

The rearrangement links TRBV9 to TRBJ2-2, with 8 nucleotides matching TRBD1. CDR1 SGDLS and CDR2 YYNGEE come from the germline V gene. The CDR3 has 20 residues. Unmatched junction bases numbered 16, after V lost 0 bases and J lost 3 bases. The CDR3 nucleotides read TGTGCCAGCAGCGTAGGACTCCTCGACAGGGGCTGGGGATACACCGGGGAGCTGTTTTTT. Amino acid sequence: CASSVGLLDRGWGYTGELFF. The full variable domain, its missing parts supplied by reference TRBV9 and TRBJ2-2, is DSGVTQTPKHLITATGQRVTLRCSPRSGDLSVYWYQQSLDQGLQFLIQYYNGEERAKGNILERFSAQQFPDLHSELNLSSLELGDSALYFCASSVGLLDRGWGYTGELFFGEGSRLTVL.

The chain recombines TRBV18 with TRBJ1-4; tentative D call: TRBD1 (5 bases). Germline V gives CDR1 KGHSH, CDR2 LQKENI. Trimming took 6 bases from V and 4 from J, leaving 15 bases between them. The length of the CDR3 is 15 residues. This CDR3 is CASSPWDGINEKLFF. CDR3 coding DNA: TGTGCCAGCTCGCCTTGGGACGGAATTAATGAAAAACTGTTTTTT.

The V gene is TRBV11-3, the J gene TRBJ1-1; 9 nucleotides match TRBD1. With 5 bases clipped from V and 11 bases from J, the junction kept 6 bases outside the gene matches. Germline CDR1 SGHNT, CDR2 YENEEA. The CDR3 contains 12 residues. CDR3 sequence reads: CASSRGQGMAFF. DNA of the CDR3: TGTGCCAGCAGCAGGGGACAGGGAATGGCTTTCTTT.

This clone was seen a few times. This sequence joins TRBV28 and TRBJ1-6, with D maybe TRBD1 (6 bases). Germline loops: CDR1 MDHEN, CDR2 SYDVKM. This CDR3 has 12 residues. Between the trimmed V and J ends, which lost 11 bases and 7 bases, there was a span of 12 bases. CDR3 region: CASGAGNSPLHF. In DNA form, the CDR3 reads TGTGCCTCAGGGGCAGGAAATTCACCCCTCCACTTT.

The chain employs TRBV24-1 and TRBJ2-3; 10 bases are a match to TRBD2. Trimming cost V 3 bases and J 5 bases; bases outside gene matches: 10. There are 17 residues in the CDR3. The V gene's germline CDR1 is KGHDR and CDR2 SFDVKD. CDR3 sequence (DNA): TGTGCCACCAGTGATATCACTAGCGGGACCAGAAGAGATACGCAGTATTTT. Translation gives CATSDITSGTRRDTQYF.

This sequence joins TRBV28 and TRBJ1-1; D is possibly TRBD1 (5 bases). CDR3 length: 14 amino acids. V gave up 2 bases and J gave up 1 base, with 8 bases separating them. Looked up from germline, CDR1 is MDHEN and CDR2 is SYDVKM. CDR3 nucleotide sequence: TGTGCCAGCAGTTTAGGGGCCCCGAACACTGAAGCTTTCTTT. The encoded protein is CASSLGAPNTEAFF.